What follows describes a single TCR beta chain. The sample carries other DNA sequences with the same CDR3. Original analysis: Counts of nucleated cells, estimated from reference gene primer amplification, were obtained. Generated by immunoSEQ multiplex PCR, the TCRdb table keeps only in-frame clones and is missing some. V, J and clone size are taken as reported in that table, and D and trimming were inferred from the DNA itself. In the table there are 150,000 to 200,000 clones, about 86% of which are singletons. The data belong to a study of blood T cell repertoires in COVID-19. As for the study in general: Sites in the United States, Italy and Spain provided acute and convalescent COVID-19 samples. T cells, B-cell-depleted T cells, or PBMCs supplied cDNA or gDNA.

CDR3 length: 12 amino acids. The V and J ends lost 5 bases and 4 bases respectively, with 9 bases between them. The rearrangement links TRBV12-3 or TRBV12-4 to TRBJ2-7, with D possibly being TRBD1 (6 bases). The source of this sequence is a woman between 70 and 85 years old with COVID-19, enrolled during active disease. The sequenced material came from peripheral blood. The CDR3 DNA sequence: TGTGCCAGCAGTAGGGGGAGTTACGAGCAGTACTTC. It yields the protein CASSRGSYEQYF.